Reported below is one T cell receptor (beta chain). What it recognizes is unknown. Samples of blood were obtained at baseline, on cycle 4 day 1, and on cycle 7 day 1. These data are taken from a study of OX40 agonist ivuxolimab in advanced cancers. As for the study in general: Those treated in dose escalation had hepatocellular carcinoma, melanoma, renal cell cancer or head and neck cancer. Study outcomes and limitations: The study observed clonal expansion of CD4+ and CD8+ blood T cells by week 6 at 0.1 to 3.0 mg/kg.

The data were produced by immunoSEQ multiplex PCR, yet TCRdb's version contains in-frame clones alone and is incomplete. The repertoire consists of about 110,000 clones, with around 93% occurring once and the leading ten covering about 1.2%. The CDR3 loop spans 13 amino acids. The germline V and J ends were trimmed by 2 bases and 3 bases, with 7 bases remaining between them. Germline CDR1 reads KGHSH; CDR2 reads LQKENI. This specimen was CD4+ or CD8+ T cells sorted from blood, taken in a trial of the OX40 agonist ivuxolimab. This TCR was sampled from an adult with an advanced solid tumor such as melanoma, head and neck, liver or kidney cancer. The chain couples TRBV18 to TRBJ1-1; D is uncertain. The CDR3 region is CASSPARDTEAFF. CDR3 coding DNA: TGTGCCAGCTCACCAGCGCGAGACACTGAAGCTTTCTTT.